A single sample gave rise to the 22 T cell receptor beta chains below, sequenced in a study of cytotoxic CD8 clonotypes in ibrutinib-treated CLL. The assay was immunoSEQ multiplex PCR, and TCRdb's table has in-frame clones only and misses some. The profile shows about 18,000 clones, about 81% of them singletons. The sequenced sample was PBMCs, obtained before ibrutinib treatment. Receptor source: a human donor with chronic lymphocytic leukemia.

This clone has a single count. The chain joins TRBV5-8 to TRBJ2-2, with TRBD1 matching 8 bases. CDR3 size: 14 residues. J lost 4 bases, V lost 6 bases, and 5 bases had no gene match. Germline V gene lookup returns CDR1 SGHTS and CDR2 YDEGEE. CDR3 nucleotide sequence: TGTGCCAGCACGGACAGGGTCCTCACCGGGGAGCTGTTTTTT. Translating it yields CASTDRVLTGELFF.

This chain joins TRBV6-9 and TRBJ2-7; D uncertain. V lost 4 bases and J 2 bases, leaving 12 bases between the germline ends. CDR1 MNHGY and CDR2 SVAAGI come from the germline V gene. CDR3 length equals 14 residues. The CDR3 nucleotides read TGTGCCAGCAGTTCCCGCAGTCCCCCCTACGAGCAGTACTTC. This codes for CASSSRSPPYEQYF.

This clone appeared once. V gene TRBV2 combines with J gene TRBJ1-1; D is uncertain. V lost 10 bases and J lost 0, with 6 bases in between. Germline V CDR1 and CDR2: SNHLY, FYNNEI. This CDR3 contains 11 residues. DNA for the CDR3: TGTGCCACGACGGTGAACACTGAAGCTTTCTTT. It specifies CATTVNTEAFF.

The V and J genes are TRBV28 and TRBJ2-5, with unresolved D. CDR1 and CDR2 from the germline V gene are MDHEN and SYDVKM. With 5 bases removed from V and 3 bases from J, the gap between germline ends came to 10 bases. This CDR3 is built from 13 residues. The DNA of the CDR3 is TGTGCCAGCAGTCCGTTAGTAGAAGAGACCCAGTACTTC. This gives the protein CASSPLVEETQYF.

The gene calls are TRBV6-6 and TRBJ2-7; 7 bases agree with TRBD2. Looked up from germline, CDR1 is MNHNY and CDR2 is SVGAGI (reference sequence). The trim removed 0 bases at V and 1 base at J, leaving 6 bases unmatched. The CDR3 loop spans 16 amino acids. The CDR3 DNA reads TGTGCCAGCAGTTACTCGAATGCGGGAGTGTCCTACGAGCAGTACTTC. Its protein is CASSYSNAGVSYEQYF.

The CDR3 nucleotides read TGTGCCAGCAACAACCTGGGAGGCGGCTACAATGAGCAGTTCTTC. Translated: CASNNLGGGYNEQFF. J is TRBJ2-1 and V is TRBV9; tentative D call: TRBD2 (6 bases). The CDR3 totals 15 residues. CDR1 is SGDLS, CDR2 YYNGEE, per germline. V lost 6 bases and J 3 bases, leaving 16 bases between the germline ends.

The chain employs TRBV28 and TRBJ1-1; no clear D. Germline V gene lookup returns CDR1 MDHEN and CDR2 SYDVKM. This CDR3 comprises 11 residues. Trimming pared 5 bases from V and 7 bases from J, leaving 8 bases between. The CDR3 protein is CASSPKSEAFF. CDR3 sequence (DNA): TGTGCCAGCAGTCCCAAGAGTGAAGCTTTCTTT.

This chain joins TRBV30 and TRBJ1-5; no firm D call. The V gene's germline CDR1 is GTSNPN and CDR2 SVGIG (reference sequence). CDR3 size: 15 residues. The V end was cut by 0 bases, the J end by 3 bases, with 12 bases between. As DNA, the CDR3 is TGTGCCTGGAGTGTAGTCGGCAGAAACAATCAGCCCCAGCATTTT. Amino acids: CAWSVVGRNNQPQHF.

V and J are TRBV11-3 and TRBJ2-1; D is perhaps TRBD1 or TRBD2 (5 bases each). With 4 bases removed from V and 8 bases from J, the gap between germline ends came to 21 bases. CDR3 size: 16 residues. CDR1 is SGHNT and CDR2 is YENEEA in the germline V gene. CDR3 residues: CASSSGKSRLGDEQFF. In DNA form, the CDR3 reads TGTGCCAGCAGCTCCGGTAAGAGTAGGTTGGGGGATGAGCAGTTCTTC.

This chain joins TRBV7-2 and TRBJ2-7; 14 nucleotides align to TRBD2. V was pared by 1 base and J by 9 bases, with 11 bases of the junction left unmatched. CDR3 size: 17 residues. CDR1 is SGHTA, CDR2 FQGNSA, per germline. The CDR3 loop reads CASSLGPGTSGSFAQYF. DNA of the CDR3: TGTGCCAGCAGCTTAGGGCCCGGGACTAGCGGGAGTTTCGCGCAGTACTTC.

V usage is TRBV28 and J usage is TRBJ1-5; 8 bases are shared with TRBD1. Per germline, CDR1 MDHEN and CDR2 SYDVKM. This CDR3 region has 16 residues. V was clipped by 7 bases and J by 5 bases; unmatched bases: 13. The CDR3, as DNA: TGTGCCAGCACCCCCCCCTGGACAGGGAACGATCAGCCCCAGCATTTT. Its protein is CASTPPWTGNDQPQHF.

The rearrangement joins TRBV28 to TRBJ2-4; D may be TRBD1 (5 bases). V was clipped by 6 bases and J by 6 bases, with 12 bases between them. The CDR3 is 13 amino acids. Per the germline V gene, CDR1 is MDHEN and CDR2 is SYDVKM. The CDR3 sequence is CASSLGVINIQYF. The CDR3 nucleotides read TGTGCCAGCAGCTTAGGGGTAATAAACATTCAGTACTTC.

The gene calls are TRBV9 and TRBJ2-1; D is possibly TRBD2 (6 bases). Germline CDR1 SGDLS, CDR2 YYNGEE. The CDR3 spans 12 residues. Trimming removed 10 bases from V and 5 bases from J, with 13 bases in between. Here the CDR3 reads CAGARGDNEQFF. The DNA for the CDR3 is TGTGCCGGGGCTCGCGGGGACAATGAGCAGTTCTTC.

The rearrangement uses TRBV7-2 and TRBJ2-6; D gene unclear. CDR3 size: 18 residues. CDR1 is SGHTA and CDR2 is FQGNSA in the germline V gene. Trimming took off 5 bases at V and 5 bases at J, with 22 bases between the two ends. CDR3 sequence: CASSSILRRQSRANVLTF. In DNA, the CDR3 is TGTGCCAGCAGCAGTATTCTGAGACGACAAAGTCGGGCCAACGTCCTGACTTTC.

The CDR3 loop is CATAPHTGSYEQYF. The CDR3 DNA reads as TGCGCCACCGCACCCCACACAGGGTCCTACGAGCAGTACTTC. V is TRBV10-1 and J is TRBJ2-7; maybe TRBD1 (6 bases). CDR1 WNHNN and CDR2 SYGVQD come from the germline V gene (reference sequence). Trimming removed 10 bases at V and 1 base at J, with 17 bases between. The CDR3 is 14 amino acids.

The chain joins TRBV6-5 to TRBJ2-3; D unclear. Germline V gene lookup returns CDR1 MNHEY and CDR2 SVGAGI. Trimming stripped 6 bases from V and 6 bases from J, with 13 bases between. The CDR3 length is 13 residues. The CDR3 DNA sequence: TGTGCCAGCAGAGTCTTGTCTATCGATACGCAGTATTTT. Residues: CASRVLSIDTQYF.

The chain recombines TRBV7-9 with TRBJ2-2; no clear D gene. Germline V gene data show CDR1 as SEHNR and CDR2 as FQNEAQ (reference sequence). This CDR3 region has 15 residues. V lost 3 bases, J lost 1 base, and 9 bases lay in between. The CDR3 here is CASSFRAGNTGELFF. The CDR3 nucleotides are TGTGCCAGCAGCTTTCGGGCAGGGAACACCGGGGAGCTGTTTTTT.

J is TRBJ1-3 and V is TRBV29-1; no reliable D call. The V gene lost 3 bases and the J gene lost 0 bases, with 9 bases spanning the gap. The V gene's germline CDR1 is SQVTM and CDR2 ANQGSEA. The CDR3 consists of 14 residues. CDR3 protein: CSVDTWNSGNTIYF. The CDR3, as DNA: TGCAGCGTTGATACGTGGAACTCTGGAAACACCATATATTTT.

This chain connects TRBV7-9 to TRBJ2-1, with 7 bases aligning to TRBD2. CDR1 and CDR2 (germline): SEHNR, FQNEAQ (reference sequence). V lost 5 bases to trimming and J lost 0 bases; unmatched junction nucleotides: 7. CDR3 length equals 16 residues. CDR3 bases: TGTGCCAGCAGCCCTGCGGGAGAGGACTCCTACAATGAGCAGTTCTTC. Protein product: CASSPAGEDSYNEQFF.

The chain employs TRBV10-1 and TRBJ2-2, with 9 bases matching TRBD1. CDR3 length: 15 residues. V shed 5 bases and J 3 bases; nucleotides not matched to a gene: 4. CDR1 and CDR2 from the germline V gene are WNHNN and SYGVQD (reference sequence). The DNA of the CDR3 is TGCGCCAGCAGTAGGGGACAGGGCCACACCGGGGAGCTGTTTTTT. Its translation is CASSRGQGHTGELFF.

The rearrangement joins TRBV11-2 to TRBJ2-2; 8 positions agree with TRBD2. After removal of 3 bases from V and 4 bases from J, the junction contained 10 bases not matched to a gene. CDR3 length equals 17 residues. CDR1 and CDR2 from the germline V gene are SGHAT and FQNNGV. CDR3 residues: CASSLSGLAGLTGELFF. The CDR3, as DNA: TGTGCCAGCAGCTTGAGTGGGCTAGCGGGTCTCACCGGGGAGCTGTTTTTT. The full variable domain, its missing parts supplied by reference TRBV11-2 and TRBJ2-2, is EAGVAQSPRYKIIEKRQSVAFWCNPISGHATLYWYQQILGQGPKLLIQFQNNGVVDDSQLPKDRFSAERLKGVDSTLKIQPAKLEDSAVYLCASSLSGLAGLTGELFFGEGSRLTVL.

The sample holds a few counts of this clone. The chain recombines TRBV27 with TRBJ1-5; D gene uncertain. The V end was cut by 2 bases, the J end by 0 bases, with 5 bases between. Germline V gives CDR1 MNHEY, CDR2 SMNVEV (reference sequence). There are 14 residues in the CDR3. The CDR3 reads CASSLKGSNQPQHF. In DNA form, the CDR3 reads TGTGCCAGCAGTTTAAAGGGTAGCAATCAGCCCCAGCATTTT.